This T cell receptor beta chain was recorded in a study of cytomegalovirus exposure and HLA in healthy donors. To note about this clone: What it binds is unknown.

Study-wide points: Cytomegalovirus status, reportedly, was diagnosed with high specificity and sensitivity by the classifier. According to a subsequent analysis, TCR clusters from the first cohort were inclined to appear together in the roughly 120 validation repertoires. CMV antigen specificity was confirmed in vitro for a few CMV-associated chains.

Sequencing used immunoSEQ multiplex PCR; TCRdb keeps in-frame clones, though not all of them. The sample has 95,000 to 150,000 clones; more than 75% are singletons. The donors formed part of the roughly 120-subject validation cohort, distinct from the roughly 600-subject first cohort. Sequenced: PBMCs. This clonotype was sampled from a woman aged 18-29 years in good health and CMV-seropositive.

CDR3 amino acids: CASSGGLAGNNEQFF. The CDR3 nucleotides are TGTGCCAGCAGTGGAGGGCTAGCGGGGAACAATGAGCAGTTCTTC. The chain employs TRBV2 and TRBJ2-1, with TRBD2 identical over 9 bases. V lost 4 bases and J lost 5; bases outside the gene matches: 6. The CDR3 sequence is 15 residues long. CDR1 and CDR2 from the germline V gene are SNHLY and FYNNEI.